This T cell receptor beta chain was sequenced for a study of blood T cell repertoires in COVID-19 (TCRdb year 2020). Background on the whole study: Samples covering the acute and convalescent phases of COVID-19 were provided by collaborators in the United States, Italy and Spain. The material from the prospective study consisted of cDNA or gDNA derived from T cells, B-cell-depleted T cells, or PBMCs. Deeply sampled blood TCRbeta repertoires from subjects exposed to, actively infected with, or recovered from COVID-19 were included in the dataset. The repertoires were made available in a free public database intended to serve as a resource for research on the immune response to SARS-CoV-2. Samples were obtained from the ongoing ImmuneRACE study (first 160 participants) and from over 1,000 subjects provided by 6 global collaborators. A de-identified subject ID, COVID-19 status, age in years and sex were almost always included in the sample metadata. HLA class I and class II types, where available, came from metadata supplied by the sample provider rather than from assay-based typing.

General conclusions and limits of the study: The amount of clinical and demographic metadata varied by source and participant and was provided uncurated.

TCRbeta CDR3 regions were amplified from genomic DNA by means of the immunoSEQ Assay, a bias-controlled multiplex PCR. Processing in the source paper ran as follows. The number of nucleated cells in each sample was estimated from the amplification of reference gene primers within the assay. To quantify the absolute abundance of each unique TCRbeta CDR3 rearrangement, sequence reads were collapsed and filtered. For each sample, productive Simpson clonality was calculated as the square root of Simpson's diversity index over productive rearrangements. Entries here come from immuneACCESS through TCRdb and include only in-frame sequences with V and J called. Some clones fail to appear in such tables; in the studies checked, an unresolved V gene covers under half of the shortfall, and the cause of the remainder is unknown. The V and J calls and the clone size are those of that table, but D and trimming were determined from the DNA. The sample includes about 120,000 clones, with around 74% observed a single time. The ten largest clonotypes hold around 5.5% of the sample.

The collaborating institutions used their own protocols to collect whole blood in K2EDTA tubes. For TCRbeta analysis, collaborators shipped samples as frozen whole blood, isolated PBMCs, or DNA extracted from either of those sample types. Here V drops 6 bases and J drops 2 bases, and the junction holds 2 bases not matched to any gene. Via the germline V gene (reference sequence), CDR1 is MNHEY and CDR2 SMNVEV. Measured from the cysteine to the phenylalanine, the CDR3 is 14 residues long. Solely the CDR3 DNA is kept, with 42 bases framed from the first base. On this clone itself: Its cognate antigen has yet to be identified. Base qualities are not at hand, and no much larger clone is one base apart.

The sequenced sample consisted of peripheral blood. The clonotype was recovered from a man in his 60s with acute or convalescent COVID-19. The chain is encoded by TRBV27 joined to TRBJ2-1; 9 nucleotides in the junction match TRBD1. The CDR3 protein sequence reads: CASRGTGPYNEQFF. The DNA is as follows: TGTGCCAGCAGGGGGACAGGGCCCTACAATGAGCAGTTCTTC.